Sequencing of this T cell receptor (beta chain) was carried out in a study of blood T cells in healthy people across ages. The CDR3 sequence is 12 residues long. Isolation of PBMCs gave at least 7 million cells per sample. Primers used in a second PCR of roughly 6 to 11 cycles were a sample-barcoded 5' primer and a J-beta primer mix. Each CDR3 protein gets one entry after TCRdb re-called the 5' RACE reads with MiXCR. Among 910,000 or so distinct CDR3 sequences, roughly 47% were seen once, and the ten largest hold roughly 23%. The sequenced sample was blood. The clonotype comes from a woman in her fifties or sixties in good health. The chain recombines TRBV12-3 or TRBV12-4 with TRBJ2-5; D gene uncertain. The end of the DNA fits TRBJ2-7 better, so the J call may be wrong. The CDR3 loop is CASRAVFYEQYF. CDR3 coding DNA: TGTGCCAGCAGGGCGGTCTTCTACGAGCAGTACTTC.